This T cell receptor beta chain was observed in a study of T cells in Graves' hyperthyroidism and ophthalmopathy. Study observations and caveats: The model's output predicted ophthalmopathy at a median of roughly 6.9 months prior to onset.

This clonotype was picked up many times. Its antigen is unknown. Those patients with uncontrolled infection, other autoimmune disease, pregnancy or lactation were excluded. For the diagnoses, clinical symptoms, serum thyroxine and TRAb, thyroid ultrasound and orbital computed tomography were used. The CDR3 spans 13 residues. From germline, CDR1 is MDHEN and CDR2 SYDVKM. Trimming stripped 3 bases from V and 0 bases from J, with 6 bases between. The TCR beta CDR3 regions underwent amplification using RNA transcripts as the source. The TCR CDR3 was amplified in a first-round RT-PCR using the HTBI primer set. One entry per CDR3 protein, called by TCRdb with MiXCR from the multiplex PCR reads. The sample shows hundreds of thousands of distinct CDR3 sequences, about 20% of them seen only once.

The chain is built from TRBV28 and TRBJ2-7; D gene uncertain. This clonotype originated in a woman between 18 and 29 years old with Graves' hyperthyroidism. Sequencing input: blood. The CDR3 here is CASSFPLSYEQYF. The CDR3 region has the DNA TGTGCCAGCAGTTTCCCCCTCTCCTACGAGCAGTACTTC.